A selection of T cell receptor beta chains follows, all from one sample in a study of cytomegalovirus exposure and HLA in healthy donors. Clones were sequenced by immunoSEQ multiplex PCR, and TCRdb holds only the in-frame ones, with some missing. This sample lists tens of thousands of clones; its ten largest clones have around 6.2%. What was sequenced was PBMCs. The receptor source for this set is a man between 25 and 39 years old in good health and CMV-seronegative. Both conserved end residues are part of each CDR3. The D gene is left open where the match is weak. Some rows have no size entry. The others give once, few or many, or a class for an expanded clone.

TGTGCCAGCAGTGAGGGGACAGGGATGGGGCATTCACCCCTCCACTTT	CASSEGTGMGHSPLHF	-	TRBD1	TRBV6-1	TRBJ1-6
TGTGCCAGCAGTCCTAGTGTGACAGGGGGCGCCTACGAGCAGTACTTC	CASSPSVTGGAYEQYF	-	TRBD1	TRBV27	TRBJ2-7
TGTGCCAGCAGTTATGGGGGAGGAGGCAATCAGCCCCAGCATTTT	CASSYGGGGNQPQHF	-	-	TRBV6-5	TRBJ1-5
TGTGCCAGCAGTGCCCCGCGAAGGGGCTACGAGCAGTACTTC	CASSAPRRGYEQYF	-	-	TRBV6-5	TRBJ2-7
TGTGCCAGCAGCTTGTATAGCGCCTACGAGCAGTACTTC	CASSLYSAYEQYF	-	-	TRBV5-6	TRBJ2-7
TGTGCCAGCAGTGACGGGGGGGCCACAGATACGCAGTATTTT	CASSDGGATDTQYF	medium-sized	-	TRBV6-4	TRBJ2-3
TGCGCCAGCAGTGACCCGGACAGGGATGCTGAAGCTTTCTTT	CASSDPDRDAEAFF	-	TRBD1	TRBV10-1	TRBJ1-1
TGTGCCAGCAGGAACGAAAGGGGAAATTCACCCCTCCACTTT	CASRNERGNSPLHF	-	-	TRBV6-5	TRBJ1-6
TGTGCCAGCAGCTTGGGACACAAAAACTATGGCTACACCTTC	CASSLGHKNYGYTF	-	-	TRBV7-8	TRBJ1-2
TGCAGTGGGGACAGGGCAGATACGCAGTATTTT	CSGDRADTQYF	-	TRBD1	TRBV20-1	TRBJ2-3
TGTGCCACCAGCAGGGGAGGGGGTCTGATAGACGAGCAGTACTTC	CATSRGGGLIDEQYF	-	-	TRBV15	TRBJ2-7
TGTGCCAGCAGTGACCGCTCTGGTTGGCCCCGTATCTACAATGAGCAGTTCTTC	CASSDRSGWPRIYNEQFF	-	-	TRBV6-4	TRBJ2-1
TGTGCCAGCTCACTTCAGGGAGGGAACACTGAAGCTTTCTTT	CASSLQGGNTEAFF	-	-	TRBV18	TRBJ1-1
TGCGCCAGCAGCTTAAACCCGTCAGGGGGGACCAAAAACATTCAGTACTTC	CASSLNPSGGTKNIQYF	-	-	TRBV5-1	TRBJ2-4
TGTGCCAGCAGCGTAGAGAGCAGGGATACGCAGTATTTT	CASSVESRDTQYF	-	-	TRBV9	TRBJ2-3
TGTGCCATCAGTGAGTCGGGCAGGGGTCATGAAGCTTTCTTT	CAISESGRGHEAFF	-	-	TRBV10-3	TRBJ1-1
TGTGCCAGCAGTTCCGCTGGACAGGGGAGAACAGATACGCAGTATTTT	CASSSAGQGRTDTQYF	-	TRBD1	TRBV28	TRBJ2-3
TGCGCCAGCAGCCAAGAATTTTACGGGACAGGCTATGGCTACACCTTC	CASSQEFYGTGYGYTF	-	TRBD1	TRBV4-1	TRBJ1-2
TGTGCCAGTAGTATGCAGGTCTTGGGCTATGGCTACACCTTC	CASSMQVLGYGYTF	-	-	TRBV19	TRBJ1-2
TGCGCCAGCAGCCAAGTCCCGACTAGCGGGAGGGCAACAGATACGCAGTATTTT	CASSQVPTSGRATDTQYF	-	TRBD2	TRBV4-1	TRBJ2-3
TGTGCCAGCAGCTTGGACAGGTCGACCCAGCCCCAGCATTTT	CASSLDRSTQPQHF	-	-	TRBV5-4	TRBJ1-5
TGCGCCAGCAGTCCATCCGGGAGGGCCCCCGAGCAGTACTTC	CASSPSGRAPEQYF	-	TRBD2	TRBV10-2	TRBJ2-7
TGTGCCAGTAGTATGACAGGGGGGAACACTGAAGCTTTCTTT	CASSMTGGNTEAFF	-	TRBD1	TRBV19	TRBJ1-1
TGTGCCAGCAGCCTCGGCAGGGAAAGTAACTATGGCTACACCTTC	CASSLGRESNYGYTF	-	-	TRBV9	TRBJ1-2
TGTGCCAGCAGTCAACAACAGGGCTCCTACAATGAGCAGTTCTTC	CASSQQQGSYNEQFF	-	-	TRBV6-4	TRBJ2-1
TGTGCCAGCTCCTTGAAAGGGGGAGAGACCCAGTACTTC	CASSLKGGETQYF	-	-	TRBV18	TRBJ2-5
TGTGCCAGCACACGGGTGCCAGGGGCGAACACTGAAGATTTCTTT	CASTRVPGANTEDFF	-	-	TRBV6-1	TRBJ1-1
TGTGCCAGCAGCTCCCCGTGGACAGACTATGGCTACACCTTC	CASSSPWTDYGYTF	-	-	TRBV7-2	TRBJ1-2
TGTGCCTGGAGTGTGGGTAGGGGGATCTACGAGCAGTACTTC	CAWSVGRGIYEQYF	-	-	TRBV30	TRBJ2-7
TGTGCCAGCAGTGAACCAGGACAGGGCAGCACCGGGGAGCTGTTTTTT	CASSEPGQGSTGELFF	-	TRBD1	TRBV25-1	TRBJ2-2
TGTGCCAGCTCACCCGCGCCGGGGGAGCTGTTTTTT	CASSPAPGELFF	-	-	TRBV18	TRBJ2-2
TGTGCCAGCAGTTCAGGGCAGGGGGTTTCACCCCTCCACTTT	CASSSGQGVSPLHF	-	TRBD1	TRBV6-1	TRBJ1-6
TGTGCCAGTACCCCGACAGGGCGAGTAACTGAAGCTTTCTTT	CASTPTGRVTEAFF	-	TRBD1	TRBV27	TRBJ1-1
TGCGCCAGCAGCTTGGCAACGGGAGTAGAGACCCAGTACTTC	CASSLATGVETQYF	-	-	TRBV5-1	TRBJ2-5
TGTGCCAGCAGCTTATACAGGGGGCCCAATTCACCCCTCCACTTT	CASSLYRGPNSPLHF	-	TRBD1	TRBV7-2	TRBJ1-6
TGTGCCAGCAGTGAAGCTCGCTATGGCTACACCTTC	CASSEARYGYTF	-	-	TRBV2	TRBJ1-2
TGCAGCGCAGCAGGGTTCTACGAGCAGTACTTC	CSAAGFYEQYF	-	-	TRBV29-1	TRBJ2-7
TGTGCCAGCAGCACCTGGACTAGCGGGAGGGCCGGTGAGCAGTACTTC	CASSTWTSGRAGEQYF	-	TRBD2	TRBV7-2	TRBJ2-7
TGTGCCAGCAGTGGACAAACCTACGAGCAGTACTTC	CASSGQTYEQYF	-	-	TRBV9	TRBJ2-7
TGTGCCAGCAGTGGCCTGACAGCGAACACTGAAGCTTTCTTT	CASSGLTANTEAFF	-	-	TRBV25-1	TRBJ1-1
TGTGCCAGCAGCCTCTCAGGGGGCGCGGGTTTGGATACGCAGTATTTT	CASSLSGGAGLDTQYF	-	TRBD1	TRBV7-6	TRBJ2-3
TGCGCCAGCAGCCGCGGGATCGCCTACGAGCAGTACTTC	CASSRGIAYEQYF	-	-	TRBV5-1	TRBJ2-7
TGTGCCAGCAGCTTAGCAACCGGCCCAACGGGGGAGCAGTACTTC	CASSLATGPTGEQYF	-	-	TRBV7-2	TRBJ2-7
TGCGCCAGCAGCCGCCAAACAGGGGACTATGGCTACACCTTC	CASSRQTGDYGYTF	-	TRBD1	TRBV5-1	TRBJ1-2